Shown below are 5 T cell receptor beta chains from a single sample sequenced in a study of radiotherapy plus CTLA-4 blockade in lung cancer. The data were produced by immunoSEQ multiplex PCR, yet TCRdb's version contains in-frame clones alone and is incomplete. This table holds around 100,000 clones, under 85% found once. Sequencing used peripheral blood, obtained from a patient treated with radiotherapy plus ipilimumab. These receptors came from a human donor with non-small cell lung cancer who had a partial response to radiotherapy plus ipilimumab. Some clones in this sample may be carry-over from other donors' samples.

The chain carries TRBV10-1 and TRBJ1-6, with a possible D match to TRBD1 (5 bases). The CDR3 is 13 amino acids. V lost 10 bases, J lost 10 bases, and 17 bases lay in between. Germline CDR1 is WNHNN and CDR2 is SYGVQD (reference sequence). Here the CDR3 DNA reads TGCGCCATAGGACGGAGGGGCGGGTCACCCCTCCACTTT. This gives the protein CAIGRRGGSPLHF.

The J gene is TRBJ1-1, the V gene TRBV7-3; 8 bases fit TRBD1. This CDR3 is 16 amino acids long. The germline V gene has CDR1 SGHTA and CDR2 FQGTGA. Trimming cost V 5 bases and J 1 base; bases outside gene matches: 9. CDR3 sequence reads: CASSPGDRRTNTEAFF. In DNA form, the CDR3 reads TGTGCCAGCAGCCCGGGGGACAGGCGGACGAACACTGAAGCTTTCTTT.

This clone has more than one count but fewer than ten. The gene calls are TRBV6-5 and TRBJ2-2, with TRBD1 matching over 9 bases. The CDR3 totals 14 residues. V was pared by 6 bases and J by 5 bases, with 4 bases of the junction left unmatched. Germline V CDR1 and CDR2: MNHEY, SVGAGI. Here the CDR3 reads CASSPGTGTGELFF. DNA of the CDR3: TGTGCCAGCAGCCCCGGGACAGGGACCGGGGAGCTGTTTTTT.

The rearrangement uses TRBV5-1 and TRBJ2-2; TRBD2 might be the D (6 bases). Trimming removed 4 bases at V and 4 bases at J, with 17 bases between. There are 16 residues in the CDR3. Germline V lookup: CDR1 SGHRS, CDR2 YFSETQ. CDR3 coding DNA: TGCGCCAGCAGCGCGGGACTCCAGAGAAGCACCGGGGAGCTGTTTTTT. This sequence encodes CASSAGLQRSTGELFF.

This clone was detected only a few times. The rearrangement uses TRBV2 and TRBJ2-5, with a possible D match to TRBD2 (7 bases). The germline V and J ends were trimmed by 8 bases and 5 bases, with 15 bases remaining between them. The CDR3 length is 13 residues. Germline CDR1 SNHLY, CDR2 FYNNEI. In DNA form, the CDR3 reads TGTGCCAGCGGAGACGGGGGGCGTGAGACCCAGTACTTC. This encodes CASGDGGRETQYF.